The sequence of this TCR beta chain was determined in a study of OX40 agonist ivuxolimab in advanced cancers. Across the whole study: Patients undergoing dose escalation presented with hepatocellular carcinoma, melanoma, renal cell or head and neck cancer.

General study points: CD8+ T cells (on average) carried more expanded clones than CD4+ T cells.

Germline values: CDR1 MNHNS, CDR2 SASEGT. V gave up 10 bases and J gave up 5 bases, with 15 bases separating them. This CDR3 has 12 amino acids. With respect to this clone: The antigen remains undetermined.

TCRdb keeps only in-frame clones here, not all; method: immunoSEQ multiplex PCR. Of tens of thousands of clones detected, roughly nine tenths appear once; the ten largest clones hold approximately 18%. This chain uses TRBV6-1 with TRBJ2-7; possible D gene TRBD1, 6 bases. The material sequenced was CD4+ or CD8+ T cells sorted from blood, taken in a trial of the OX40 agonist ivuxolimab. The sequence was collected from an adult with an advanced solid tumor such as melanoma, head and neck, liver or kidney cancer. CDR3 residues: CATMGPGDEQYF. The CDR3 DNA reads as TGTGCCACTATGGGTCCAGGGGACGAGCAGTACTTC.